The T cell receptor beta chain described here comes from a study of beta chain features in type 1 diabetes. Overall study: No patient-donor differences in age, gender, total cells or subset yield. Broader study findings: Sampled from patients, naive, central memory and Treg TCRB repertoires appeared more similar than those sampled from healthy donors. A cDNA-based sequencing approach could over-represent cells with high TCR expression.

This clone was observed a handful of times. Antigen unknown. CDR1 is SGHTA, CDR2 FQGNSA, per germline. CDR3 length: 13 amino acids. V was cut by 4 bases and J by 3 bases, with 8 bases left in between. All of the isolated RNA was reverse transcribed, so expressed TCRB transcripts were sequenced. Data came from immunoSEQ multiplex PCR; TCRdb stores just in-frame clones and leaves some out. The data show around 350,000 clones, around 12% seen once. This TCR was recovered from a man aged 18 to 30 in good health. This chain connects TRBV7-2 to TRBJ2-3; D not resolved. The sample comprised naive CD4+ T cells from blood. This CDR3 is CASSSPGTDTQYF. The DNA of the CDR3 is TGTGCCAGCAGCTCCCCCGGGACAGATACGCAGTATTTT.